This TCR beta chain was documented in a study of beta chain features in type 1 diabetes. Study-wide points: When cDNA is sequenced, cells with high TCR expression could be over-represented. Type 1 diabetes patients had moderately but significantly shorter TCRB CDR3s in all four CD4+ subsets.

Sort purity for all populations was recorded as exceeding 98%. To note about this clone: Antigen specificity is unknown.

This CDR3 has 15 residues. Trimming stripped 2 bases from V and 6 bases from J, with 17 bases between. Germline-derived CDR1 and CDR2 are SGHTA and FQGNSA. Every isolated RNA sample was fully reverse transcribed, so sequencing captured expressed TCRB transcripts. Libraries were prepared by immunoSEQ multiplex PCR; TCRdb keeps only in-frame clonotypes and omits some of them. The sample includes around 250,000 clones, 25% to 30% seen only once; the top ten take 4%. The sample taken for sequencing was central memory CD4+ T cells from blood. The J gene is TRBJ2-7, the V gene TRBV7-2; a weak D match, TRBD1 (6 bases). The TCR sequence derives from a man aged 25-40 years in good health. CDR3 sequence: CASSLIKTGSVEQYF. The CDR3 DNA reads TGTGCCAGCAGCTTAATCAAAACAGGGTCTGTCGAGCAGTACTTC. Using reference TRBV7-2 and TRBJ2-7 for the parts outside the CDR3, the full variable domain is GAGVSQSPSNKVTEKGKDVELRCDPISGHTALYWYRQSLGQGLEFLIYFQGNSAPDKSGLPSDRFSAERTGGSVSTLTIQRTQQEDSAVYLCASSLIKTGSVEQYFGPGTRLTVT.